This TCR beta chain originates from a study of blood T cell repertoires in COVID-19. Across the study: Whether acute or convalescent, the COVID-19 samples came from the United States, Italy and Spain. The cDNA or gDNA used as material had been derived from T cells, B-cell-depleted T cells, or PBMCs.

V gave up 5 bases and J gave up 3 bases; unmatched junction bases: 5. The CDR3 consists of 15 residues. Germline V gives CDR1 SGHRS, CDR2 YFSETQ. The authors' processing: Estimation of nucleated cell counts relied on the amplification of reference gene primers. The data were produced by immunoSEQ multiplex PCR, yet TCRdb's version contains in-frame clones alone and is incomplete. Clonal size and the V and J genes are those of that table, whereas D and trimming came from the DNA. The profile shows some 250,000 clones, approximately 88% of them singletons. This clonotype originated in a human donor in a cohort sampled during active COVID-19. The source material was peripheral blood. The J gene is TRBJ1-5, the V gene TRBV5-1, with 10 bases aligning to TRBD1. The chain's CDR3 is CASRPGQGYNQPQHF. The CDR3 bases are TGCGCCAGCAGGCCGGGACAGGGGTACAATCAGCCCCAGCATTTT.